This T cell receptor (beta chain) derives from a study of radiotherapy plus CTLA-4 blockade in lung cancer. Study details: In about 20% of patients, objective responses were seen; 30% to 35% had disease control. General study findings and limits: According to reports, early shifts in blood T cell clones, alongside interferon-beta, forecast response most accurately. Expansion in blood of tumor-derived TCR clones was seen after radiotherapy plus ipilimumab.

The CDR3 runs to 15 residues. Germline lookup yields CDR1 ENHRY and CDR2 SYGVKD. V lost 6 bases to trimming and J lost 6 bases; unmatched junction nucleotides: 11. The study gave focal radiation plus ipilimumab CTLA-4 blockade to patients with chemo-refractory metastatic non-small-cell lung cancer. Profiled with immunoSEQ multiplex PCR; TCRdb holds only in-frame clones, not every one. The table records 65,000 to 85,000 clones, around 76% of them present only once. Note on this clone: The antigen is unknown.

The receptor was derived from a human donor with non-small cell lung cancer whose response to radiotherapy plus ipilimumab could not be evaluated. Some clones in this sample may be carry-over from other donors' samples. The sequencing used peripheral blood, collected from a patient treated with radiotherapy plus ipilimumab. V and J are TRBV10-3 and TRBJ2-7; 10 nucleotides agree with TRBD2. The CDR3 DNA follows: TGTGCCATCAGCTCTAGCGGGGGAGACGGGGCCGAGCAGTACTTC. Amino acid sequence: CAISSSGGDGAEQYF.